Given below is one T cell receptor (beta chain) in context. Repertoires were generated with immunoSEQ multiplex PCR, while TCRdb's copy carries only in-frame clones and drops some. The sample holds over 30,000 clones, 80% to 95% seen once. V lost 2 bases to trimming and J lost 1 base, with 8 bases between them. The CDR3 loop spans 14 amino acids. The germline V gene has CDR1 MNHEY and CDR2 SVGAGI. The record originates from a study of T cell changes during pregnancy in multiple sclerosis. V gene TRBV6-5 combines with J gene TRBJ1-1; D is uncertain. The sequenced material came from PBMCs (not recorded whether the cells were cultured). The TCR sequence derives from a female donor with multiple sclerosis, enrolled in a pregnancy study. The CDR3 loop is CASSYLNGNTEAFF. CDR3 in DNA: TGTGCCAGCAGTTACCTGAATGGGAACACTGAAGCTTTCTTT.